The clone carrying this T cell receptor (beta chain) was found once. Original data processing: Cell counts per sample came from amplifying reference gene primers. The data were produced by immunoSEQ multiplex PCR, yet TCRdb's version contains in-frame clones alone and is incomplete. For V, J and clone size, that table is used; D and trimming come from the DNA. The sample holds roughly 200,000 clones, 83% seen once. This specimen comes from a study of blood T cell repertoires in COVID-19. At the level of the study: There were acute and convalescent COVID-19 samples, and they came from the United States, Italy and Spain. PBMCs, B-cell-depleted T cells, or T cells provided the cDNA or gDNA that made up the material.

The CDR3 has 15 amino acids. Germline V gene data show CDR1 as LGHDT and CDR2 as YNNKEL (reference sequence). V gave up 1 base and J gave up 0 bases, with 10 bases separating them. The sequencing sample was made of peripheral blood. The chain is built from TRBV3-1 (or the pseudogene TRBV3-2) and TRBJ2-7; D is unresolved. This clonotype originated in a woman younger than 45 with COVID-19, enrolled during active disease. CDR3 region: CASSQGAPSSYEQYF. The CDR3 coding sequence is TGTGCCAGCAGCCAAGGAGCCCCGAGCTCCTACGAGCAGTACTTC.